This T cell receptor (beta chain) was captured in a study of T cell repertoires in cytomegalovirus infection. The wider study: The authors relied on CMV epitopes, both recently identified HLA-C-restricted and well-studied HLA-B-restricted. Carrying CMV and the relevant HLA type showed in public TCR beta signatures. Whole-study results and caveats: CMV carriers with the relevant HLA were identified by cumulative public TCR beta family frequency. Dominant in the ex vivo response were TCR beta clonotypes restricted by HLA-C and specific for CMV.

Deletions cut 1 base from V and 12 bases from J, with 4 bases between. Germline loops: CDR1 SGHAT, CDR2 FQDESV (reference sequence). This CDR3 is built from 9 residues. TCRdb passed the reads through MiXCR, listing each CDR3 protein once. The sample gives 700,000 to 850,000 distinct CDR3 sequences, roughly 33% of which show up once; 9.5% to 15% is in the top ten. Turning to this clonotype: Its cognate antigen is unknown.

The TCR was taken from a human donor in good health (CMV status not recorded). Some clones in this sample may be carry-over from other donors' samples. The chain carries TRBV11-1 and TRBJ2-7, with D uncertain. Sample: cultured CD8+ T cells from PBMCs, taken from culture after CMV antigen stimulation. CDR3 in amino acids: CASSLVAYV. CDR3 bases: TGTGCCAGCAGCTTAGTTGCGTACGTC.